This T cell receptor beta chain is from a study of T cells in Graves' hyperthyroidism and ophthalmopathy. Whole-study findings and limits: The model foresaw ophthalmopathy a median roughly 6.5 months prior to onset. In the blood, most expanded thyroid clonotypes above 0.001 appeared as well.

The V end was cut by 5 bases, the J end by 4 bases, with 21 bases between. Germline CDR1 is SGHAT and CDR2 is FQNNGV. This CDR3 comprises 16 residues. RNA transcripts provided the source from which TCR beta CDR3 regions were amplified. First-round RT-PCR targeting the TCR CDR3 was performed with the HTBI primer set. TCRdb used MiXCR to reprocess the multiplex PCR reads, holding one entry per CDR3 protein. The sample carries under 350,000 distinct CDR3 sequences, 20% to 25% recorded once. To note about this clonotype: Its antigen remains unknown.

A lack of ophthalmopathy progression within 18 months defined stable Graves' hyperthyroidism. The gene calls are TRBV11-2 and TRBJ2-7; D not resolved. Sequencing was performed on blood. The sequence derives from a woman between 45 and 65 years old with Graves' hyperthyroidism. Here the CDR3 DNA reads TGTGCCAGCAGCCAAGCCGGAACAACTTGGGAATACGAGCAGTACTTC. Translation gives CASSQAGTTWEYEQYF.